Following are 14 T cell receptor beta chains from one sample sequenced in a study of T cells in narcolepsy. Sequencing used immunoSEQ multiplex PCR; TCRdb keeps in-frame clones, though not all of them. The sample lists roughly 25,000 clones, 75% to 90% occurring once. The sequencing sample was made of CD45RA- memory CD4+ T cells from PBMCs. The receptors here all came from a human donor with narcolepsy.

This clone came up a few times. In the same sample, other DNA sequences code for this CDR3. V usage is TRBV29-1 and J usage is TRBJ1-5; 9 positions match TRBD1. Per germline, CDR1 SQVTM and CDR2 ANQGSEA. This CDR3 is built from 14 residues. V was pared by 7 bases and J by 6 bases, with 10 bases of the junction left unmatched. CDR3 nucleotides: TGCAGCGCTTCACCGGGACAGGGATCTCAGCCCCAGCATTTT. Residues: CSASPGQGSQPQHF.

CDR3 in amino acids: CASSLGQGATGELFF. Here the CDR3 DNA reads TGCGCCAGCAGCTTGGGACAGGGGGCGACCGGGGAGCTGTTTTTT. The chain couples TRBV5-1 to TRBJ2-2; TRBD1 agrees at 10 bases. CDR1 is SGHRS, CDR2 YFSETQ, per germline. After removal of 0 bases from V and 5 bases from J, the junction contained 1 base not matched to a gene. The CDR3 contains 15 residues.

The chain links TRBV12-5 to TRBJ2-7, with TRBD1 as a possible D gene (6 bases). V lost 3 bases to trimming and J lost 7 bases, with 19 bases between them. Germline lookup yields CDR1 LGHNT and CDR2 FRNRAP. This CDR3 has 15 amino acids. The CDR3 sequence is CASGFLSGGAEEQYF. CDR3 nucleotide sequence: TGTGCTAGTGGTTTCTTATCTGGGGGCGCAGAAGAGCAGTACTTC.

The rearrangement joins TRBV6-5 to TRBJ2-7, with 7 bases identical to TRBD2. Trimming took 3 bases from V and 7 from J; bases not matched to a gene: 9. This CDR3 has 14 residues. Per the germline V gene, CDR1 is MNHEY and CDR2 is SVGAGI. CDR3: CASSYGGSSREQYF. CDR3 DNA: TGTGCCAGCAGTTATGGCGGGAGTTCGCGGGAGCAGTACTTC.

This chain joins TRBV2 and TRBJ2-7; tentatively, D is TRBD2 (6 bases). V gave up 6 bases and J gave up 13 bases, with 16 bases separating them. The germline gives CDR1 SNHLY, CDR2 FYNNEI. This CDR3 region has 11 residues. The CDR3 bases are TGTGCCAGCAGCGAGACCGGGACTGACTACTTC. The encoded protein is CASSETGTDYF.

The chain employs TRBV4-1 and TRBJ2-5; 9 bases match TRBD2. The J call is doubtful: the DNA matches TRBJ2-7 better. Per germline, CDR1 MGHRA and CDR2 YSYEKL. The CDR3 extends over 18 amino acids. CDR3 in amino acids: CASSHLSGSRDRSYEQYF. For the CDR3, the DNA is TGCGCCAGCAGCCACCTTAGCGGGAGCCGAGACCGATCCTACGAGCAGTACTTC.

The chain joins TRBV19 to TRBJ1-1; D call uncertain. With 8 bases removed from V and 1 base from J, the gap between germline ends came to 8 bases. CDR1 and CDR2 (germline): LNHDA, SQIVND (reference sequence). The CDR3 consists of 12 residues. The chain's CDR3 is CASYSQNTEAFF. The CDR3 nucleotides read TGTGCCAGTTACAGCCAGAACACTGAAGCTTTCTTT.

V is TRBV15 and J is TRBJ1-5; 9 bases align to TRBD1. Germline lookup yields CDR1 LNHNV and CDR2 YYDKDF (reference sequence). V shed 3 bases, J shed 0 bases, and the junction held 6 bases outside the gene matches. The CDR3 covers 17 residues. CDR3 coding DNA: TGTGCCACCAGCAGGGGGACAGGGATGGTTAGCAATCAGCCCCAGCATTTT. Translation gives CATSRGTGMVSNQPQHF.

The CDR3 loop reads CASSRGLAVASREQYF. The CDR3 region has the DNA TGTGCCAGCAGCAGGGGACTAGCGGTGGCCAGCCGCGAGCAGTACTTC. The chain carries TRBV5-6 and TRBJ2-7; 11 bases agree with TRBD2. The ends lost 4 bases at V and 6 bases at J; junction bases unmatched: 12. The CDR3 is made up of 16 amino acids. Germline V gives CDR1 SGHDT, CDR2 YYEEEE.

Concerning this clone itself: Additional DNA sequences in this sample encode the identical CDR3. The CDR3 loop is CASSLSGTTGELFF. CDR3 sequence (DNA): TGTGCCAGCAGTTTGAGCGGGACCACCGGGGAGCTGTTTTTT. The J gene is TRBJ2-2, the V gene TRBV28, with 7 bases identical to TRBD2. Trimming cost V 3 bases and J 4 bases; bases outside gene matches: 2. Germline CDR1 and CDR2: MDHEN and SYDVKM. The CDR3 is made up of 14 amino acids. Full variable domain (missing parts from reference TRBV28 and TRBJ2-2): DVKVTQSSRYLVKRTGEKVFLECVQDMDHENMFWYRQDPGLGLRLIYFSYDVKMKEKGDIPEGYSVSREKKERFSLILESASTNQTSMYLCASSLSGTTGELFFGEGSRLTVL.

This clone was detected a few times. The chain links TRBV25-1 to TRBJ1-2; D is undetermined. CDR3 length equals 13 residues. Per the germline V gene, CDR1 is MGHDK and CDR2 is SYGVNS. V lost 5 bases and J lost 4, with 11 bases in between. CDR3 nucleotides: TGTGCCAGCAGTTATGCCGGTACCTATGGCTACACCTTC. Translation: CASSYAGTYGYTF.

This clone turned up a few times. The J gene is TRBJ2-3, the V gene TRBV18; 8 positions match TRBD2. J lost 5 bases, V lost 4 bases, and 14 bases had no gene match. This CDR3 has 17 amino acids. CDR1 KGHSH and CDR2 LQKENI come from the germline V gene. CDR3 in DNA: TGTGCCAGCTCACTAAATAGCGGGACCGTAGGTCGAGATACGCAGTATTTT. This translates into CASSLNSGTVGRDTQYF.

This chain links TRBV5-1 with TRBJ2-7; 14 bases are shared with TRBD2. The CDR3 loop spans 18 amino acids. Germline-derived CDR1 and CDR2 are SGHRS and YFSETQ. V was pared by 3 bases and J by 8 bases, with 16 bases of the junction left unmatched. The CDR3 DNA reads TGCGCCAGCAGCTCGGAAGAAATAGGGACTAGCGGGAGAGGCAAGCAGTACTTC. This codes for CASSSEEIGTSGRGKQYF. Full variable domain (missing parts from reference TRBV5-1 and TRBJ2-7): KAGVTQTPRYLIKTRGQQVTLSCSPISGHRSVSWYQQTPGQGLQFLFEYFSETQRNKGNFPGRFSGRQFSNSRSEMNVSTLELGDSALYLCASSSEEIGTSGRGKQYFGPGTRLTVT.

CDR3 region: CASSDNSNQPQHF. CDR3 DNA: TGTGCCAGCAGCGACAACTCGAATCAGCCCCAGCATTTT. The chain couples TRBV7-8 to TRBJ1-5; D gene uncertain. CDR3 length: 13 residues. V gave up 5 bases and J gave up 4 bases, with 9 bases separating them. From germline, CDR1 is SGHVS and CDR2 FQNEAQ.